These 24 T cell receptor beta chains were sequenced from one sample in a study of blood T cell repertoires in COVID-19. Using immunoSEQ multiplex PCR, the repertoire was profiled, and TCRdb retains in-frame clones only, with some absent. The sample has about 220,000 clones; around 80% are singletons. Sequencing input: peripheral blood. Receptors originate from a man in his forties or fifties with active or convalescent COVID-19.

The chain recombines TRBV5-5 with TRBJ2-3, with TRBD2 matching 9 bases. Germline trimming cut 0 bases from V and 2 bases from J; bases unmatched to any gene: 7. The CDR3 has 17 amino acids. Per germline, CDR1 SGHKS and CDR2 YYEKEE (reference sequence). The CDR3 sequence is CASSLVLRGGHTDTQYF. DNA of the CDR3: TGTGCCAGCAGCTTGGTCCTGCGGGGGGGGCACACAGATACGCAGTATTTT.

The chain employs TRBV28 and TRBJ1-5; D might be TRBD1 (5 bases). V lost 7 bases and J 3 bases, leaving 16 bases between the germline ends. This CDR3 has 15 residues. Germline assignment: CDR1 MDHEN and CDR2 SYDVKM. The CDR3 nucleotides are TGTGCCAGCACCCCTCTGGGGGGGGACAATCAGCCCCAGCATTTT. It encodes CASTPLGGDNQPQHF.

CDR3 nucleotides: TGTGCCAGCAGCCAACTAGGGACTACCCGGCAAAATGAGCAGTTCTTC. As protein: CASSQLGTTRQNEQFF. This rearrangement joins TRBV3-1 (or the pseudogene TRBV3-2) to TRBJ2-1; TRBD2 aligns across 7 bases. The CDR3 has 16 residues. Per germline, CDR1 LGHDT and CDR2 YNNKEL (reference sequence). Losses at the gene ends were 2 bases for V and 7 bases for J; bases not matched to a gene: 11.

This clone was seen once. This sequence joins TRBV18 and TRBJ2-3; D perhaps matches TRBD2 (5 bases). V gave up 0 bases and J gave up 5 bases, with 12 bases separating them. Germline assignment: CDR1 KGHSH and CDR2 LQKENI. The CDR3 is 15 residues long. CDR3 DNA: TGTGCCAGCTCACCACCGGGAGAATTGGAAGATACGCAGTATTTT. Encoded protein: CASSPPGELEDTQYF.

The chain combines TRBV2 with TRBJ1-4; D gene uncertain. Trimming took off 4 bases at V and 0 bases at J, with 6 bases between the two ends. The germline V gene has CDR1 SNHLY and CDR2 FYNNEI. CDR3 size: 14 residues. In DNA form, the CDR3 reads TGTGCCAGCAGTGGGCCCTCAACTAATGAAAAACTGTTTTTT. The encoded protein is CASSGPSTNEKLFF. The full variable domain, completed using reference TRBV2 and TRBJ1-4, is EPEVTQTPSHQVTQMGQEVILRCVPISNHLYFYWYRQILGQKVEFLVSFYNNEISEKSEIFDDQFSVERPDGSNFTLKIRSTKLEDSAMYFCASSGPSTNEKLFFGSGTQLSVL.

This rearrangement joins TRBV5-1 to TRBJ2-5; D perhaps matches TRBD2 (7 bases). The CDR3 loop spans 16 amino acids. V lost 0 bases, J lost 3 bases, and 15 bases lay in between. Germline V CDR1 and CDR2: SGHRS, YFSETQ. CDR3 in DNA: TGCGCCAGCAGCTTGGACGTTCGGGGGGCAGAAGAGACCCAGTACTTC. Translation gives CASSLDVRGAEETQYF.

The rearrangement uses TRBV14 and TRBJ2-7; a weak D match, TRBD1 (6 bases). The length of the CDR3 is 13 residues. V gave up 1 base and J gave up 9 bases, with 13 bases separating them. Germline CDR1 is SGHDN and CDR2 is FVKESK. CDR3 bases: TGTGCCAGCAGCCAAGCACAGGGCATCCGGCAGTACTTC. This gives the protein CASSQAQGIRQYF.

This chain connects TRBV3-1 (or the pseudogene TRBV3-2) to TRBJ1-1; D uncertain. This CDR3 spans 14 amino acids. The germline V and J ends were trimmed by 2 bases and 4 bases, with 11 bases remaining between them. Germline CDR1 is LGHDT and CDR2 is YNNKEL (reference sequence). The CDR3 DNA reads TGTGCCAGCAGCCAAAGAGAGGGAGGCACTGAAGCTTTCTTT. Encoded protein: CASSQREGGTEAFF.

This sequence joins TRBV19 and TRBJ2-7; D perhaps matches TRBD1 (6 bases). Trimming took 6 bases from V and 4 from J, leaving 13 bases between them. Looked up from germline, CDR1 is LNHDA and CDR2 is SQIVND (reference sequence). CDR3 length: 13 residues. This CDR3 is CASRGHGGYEQYF. CDR3 nucleotide sequence: TGTGCCAGTAGGGGACACGGAGGTTACGAGCAGTACTTC.

The chain is built from TRBV5-6 and TRBJ2-1; D is unresolved. Germline V gene sequence: CDR1 SGHDT, CDR2 YYEEEE. The CDR3 sequence is 14 residues long. Trimming cost V 6 bases and J 8 bases, with 18 bases left between them. CDR3 bases: TGTGCCAGCACCCGCCTAGAATATGTCGATGAGCAGTTCTTC. Translation: CASTRLEYVDEQFF.

The CDR3: CASSQEMGRTLNTGELFF. The CDR3 bases are TGCGCCAGCAGCCAAGAGATGGGGCGCACCCTGAACACCGGGGAGCTGTTTTTT. The chain combines TRBV4-3 with TRBJ2-2, with TRBD1 as a possible D gene (5 bases). V was clipped by 0 bases and J by 1 base, with 15 bases between them. CDR3 length: 18 amino acids. Looked up from germline, CDR1 is LGHNA and CDR2 is YSLEER.

The V gene is TRBV7-9, the J gene TRBJ1-3, with 10 bases that match TRBD1. The V gene's germline CDR1 is SEHNR and CDR2 FQNEAQ (reference sequence). The CDR3 extends over 19 amino acids. V shed 2 bases and J 0 bases; nucleotides not matched to a gene: 10. The chain's CDR3 is CASSLLRDRGPSSGNTIYF. The CDR3 DNA follows: TGTGCCAGCAGCTTATTGAGGGACAGGGGCCCTTCCTCTGGAAACACCATATATTTT.

DNA for the CDR3: TGTGCCAGCAGCGTAACAGGGGGCTCTATGAACACTGAAGCTTTCTTT. It encodes CASSVTGGSMNTEAFF. This chain links TRBV9 with TRBJ1-1; 9 positions agree with TRBD1. CDR1 and CDR2 (germline): SGDLS, YYNGEE. V lost 1 base and J lost 0; bases outside the gene matches: 4. The CDR3 totals 16 residues. The complete variable domain, with remaining parts taken from reference TRBV9 and TRBJ1-1, reads DSGVTQTPKHLITATGQRVTLRCSPRSGDLSVYWYQQSLDQGLQFLIQYYNGEERAKGNILERFSAQQFPDLHSELNLSSLELGDSALYFCASSVTGGSMNTEAFFGQGTRLTVV.

The J gene is TRBJ1-1, the V gene TRBV5-1, with D unresolved. With 3 bases removed from V and 1 base from J, the gap between germline ends came to 16 bases. The CDR3 length is 16 residues. CDR1 and CDR2 from the germline V gene are SGHRS and YFSETQ. The CDR3 is CASSSHGLPRNTEAFF. The CDR3 coding sequence is TGCGCCAGCAGCTCCCACGGACTCCCTCGGAACACTGAAGCTTTCTTT.

The chain employs TRBV18 and TRBJ2-3, with 7 bases lining up with TRBD1. The germline V gene encodes CDR1 KGHSH and CDR2 LQKENI. The CDR3 totals 15 residues. The V gene end was trimmed by 6 bases and the J gene end by 4 bases; junction bases not matched to a gene: 10. DNA of the CDR3: TGTGCCAGCTCGGCAACAGGGGATCCTTCAGATACGCAGTATTTT. Translated: CASSATGDPSDTQYF.

This clone was detected once. This sequence joins TRBV27 and TRBJ1-1, with D perhaps matching TRBD1 (6 bases). Per the germline V gene, CDR1 is MNHEY and CDR2 is SMNVEV (reference sequence). This CDR3 is 14 amino acids long. Between the trimmed V and J ends, which lost 6 bases and 5 bases, there was a span of 16 bases. CDR3 coding DNA: TGTGCCAGCAGAAACACAGGGTTGGGTACTGAAGCTTTCTTT. Translating it yields CASRNTGLGTEAFF.

The rearrangement uses TRBV28 and TRBJ1-5; 8 nucleotides align to TRBD1. Trimming cost V 5 bases and J 2 bases; bases outside gene matches: 11. The CDR3 covers 17 residues. Germline CDR1 MDHEN, CDR2 SYDVKM. The DNA for the CDR3 is TGTGCCAGCAGTCCTACAGGGGGTCGGGGCGGCAATCAGCCCCAGCATTTT. Translation gives CASSPTGGRGGNQPQHF.

The CDR3 spells CASSPGMSGRQETQYF. The CDR3 DNA reads as TGTGCCAGCAGCCCAGGGATGTCCGGCAGGCAAGAGACCCAGTACTTC. The rearrangement uses TRBV3-1 (or the pseudogene TRBV3-2) and TRBJ2-5, with a weak D call TRBD1 (5 bases). Germline values: CDR1 LGHDT, CDR2 YNNKEL (reference sequence). V dropped 4 bases and J dropped 2 bases, with 17 bases sitting between them. This CDR3 has 16 amino acids.

The V call is TRBV9, the J call TRBJ1-2; the match to TRBD1 covers 10 bases. This CDR3 spans 16 amino acids. Germline V gene data show CDR1 as SGDLS and CDR2 as YYNGEE. V shed 4 bases, J shed 3 bases, and the junction held 9 bases outside the gene matches. The DNA of the CDR3 is TGTGCCAGCAGCTCACACCCCGGGACAGGGGACTATGGCTACACCTTC. This codes for CASSSHPGTGDYGYTF.

This clone has only a few counts. The V call is TRBV3-1 (or the pseudogene TRBV3-2), the J call TRBJ2-7; 9 bases line up with TRBD1. CDR1 is LGHDT, CDR2 YNNKEL, per germline (reference sequence). The CDR3 runs 15 residues. With V trimmed by 1 base and J by 6 bases, 7 bases remained unmatched. CDR3 loop: CASSQGVGQGGEQYF. CDR3 nucleotides: TGTGCCAGCAGCCAAGGGGTGGGACAGGGTGGCGAGCAGTACTTC.

The CDR3 bases are TGTGCCAGCAGCTTAACCGGACAGGGGGCGCCGACTAATGAAAAACTGTTTTTT. Protein sequence: CASSLTGQGAPTNEKLFF. The V call is TRBV13, the J call TRBJ1-4; 11 bases fit TRBD1. Losses at the gene ends were 2 bases for V and 2 bases for J; bases not matched to a gene: 7. The CDR3 sequence is 18 residues long. Germline V CDR1 and CDR2: PRHDT, FYEKMQ (reference sequence).

The chain is built from TRBV5-1 and TRBJ2-5; 8 bases map to TRBD2. The CDR3 runs to 15 residues. The J segment lost 0 bases and the V segment lost 4 bases, leaving 5 bases of the junction unmatched. Germline CDR1 and CDR2: SGHRS and YFSETQ. CDR3 protein: CASSLGGAHQETQYF. CDR3 coding DNA: TGCGCCAGCAGCCTCGGGGGGGCTCACCAAGAGACCCAGTACTTC. The variable domain in full, with the rest retrieved from reference TRBV5-1 and TRBJ2-5, is KAGVTQTPRYLIKTRGQQVTLSCSPISGHRSVSWYQQTPGQGLQFLFEYFSETQRNKGNFPGRFSGRQFSNSRSEMNVSTLELGDSALYLCASSLGGAHQETQYFGPGTRLLVL.

This clone was recorded only once. In the same sample, other DNA sequences code for this CDR3. The chain is built from TRBV7-9 and TRBJ1-4, with 7 bases lining up with TRBD1. The V gene's germline CDR1 is SEHNR and CDR2 FQNEAQ (reference sequence). The CDR3 is 14 amino acids. Losses at the gene ends were 5 bases for V and 5 bases for J; bases not matched to a gene: 5. CDR3 loop: CASSLRDSNEKLFF. In DNA, the CDR3 is TGTGCCAGCAGCCTCCGGGACAGCAATGAAAAACTGTTTTTT.

The V and J genes are TRBV12-5 and TRBJ2-3, with 7 bases identical to TRBD1. Germline V gene data show CDR1 as LGHNT and CDR2 as FRNRAP. The junction had 8 bases not matched to a gene; V was cut back by 4 bases and J by 4 bases. The CDR3 runs to 15 residues. CDR3 sequence: CASGWGQGVPDTQYF. CDR3 in DNA: TGTGCTAGTGGTTGGGGGCAGGGGGTCCCAGATACGCAGTATTTT.